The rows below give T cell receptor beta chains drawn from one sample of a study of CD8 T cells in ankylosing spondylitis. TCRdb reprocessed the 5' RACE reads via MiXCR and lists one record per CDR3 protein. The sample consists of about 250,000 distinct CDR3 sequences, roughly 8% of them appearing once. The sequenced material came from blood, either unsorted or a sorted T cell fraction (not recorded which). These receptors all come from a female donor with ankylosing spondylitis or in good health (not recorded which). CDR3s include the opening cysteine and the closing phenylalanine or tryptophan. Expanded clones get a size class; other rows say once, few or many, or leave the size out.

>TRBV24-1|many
CATSDSSMDEQFF
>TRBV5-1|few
CASSGGDSAPYEQYF
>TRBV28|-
CASTADGTDEQYF
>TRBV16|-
CASSQLQDTDTQYF
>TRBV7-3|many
CASRAASGSGELFF
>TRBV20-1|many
CSAIKDSGNTIYF
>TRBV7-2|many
CASSLIPGQGLSEQFF
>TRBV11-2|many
CASSLGRVSEQYF
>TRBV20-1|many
CSAQTGWLGNQPQHF
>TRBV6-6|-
CASSDPDYEQYF
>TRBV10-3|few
CAISESTTLVTDTQYF
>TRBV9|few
CASSQGGGAANEQFF
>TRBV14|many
CASSPPRLAVWNEQFF
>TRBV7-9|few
CASSYLGGANNEQFF
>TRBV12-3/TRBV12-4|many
CASSAIRDVNEAFF
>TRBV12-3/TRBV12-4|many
CASAQGAASNEQFF
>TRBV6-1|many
CASRLGPYSGNTIYF